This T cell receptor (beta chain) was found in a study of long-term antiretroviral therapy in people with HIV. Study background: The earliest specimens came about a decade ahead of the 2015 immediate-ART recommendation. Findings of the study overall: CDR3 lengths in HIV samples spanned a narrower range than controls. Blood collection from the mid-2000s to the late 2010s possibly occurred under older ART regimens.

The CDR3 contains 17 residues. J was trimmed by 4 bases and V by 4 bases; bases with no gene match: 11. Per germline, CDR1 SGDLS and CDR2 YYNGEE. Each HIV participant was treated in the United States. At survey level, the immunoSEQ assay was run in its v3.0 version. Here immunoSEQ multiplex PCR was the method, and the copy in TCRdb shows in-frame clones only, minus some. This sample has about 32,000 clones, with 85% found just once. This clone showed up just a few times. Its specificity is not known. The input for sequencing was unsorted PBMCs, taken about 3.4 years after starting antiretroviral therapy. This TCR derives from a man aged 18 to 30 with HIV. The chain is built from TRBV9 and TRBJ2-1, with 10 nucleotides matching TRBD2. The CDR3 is CASSHNPSGRAYNEQFF. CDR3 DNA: TGTGCCAGCAGCCACAACCCAAGCGGGAGGGCTTACAATGAGCAGTTCTTC.